This T cell receptor beta chain is from a study of response to subunit inactivated influenza vaccine. General study points: The authors suggested that every seasonal influenza vaccination recruits few new T cells.

Trimming left V 10 bases short and J 5 bases short, with 15 bases between. Germline lookup yields CDR1 MNHEY and CDR2 SVGEGT. The CDR3 has 13 amino acids. This clonotype was seen only a few times. No antigen is known for it. TCRdb redid the calling of the RT-PCR reads with MiXCR, one entry per CDR3 protein. The sample has about 650,000 distinct CDR3 sequences, about 14% seen once. This rearrangement joins TRBV6-2 or TRBV6-3 to TRBJ1-5; D possibly corresponds to TRBD1 (5 bases). The input for sequencing was PBMCs from blood, taken less than 15 days before vaccination. The TCR comes from a man in his fifties or sixties who received an inactivated influenza vaccine. The CDR3 DNA is TGTGCCATCGCCCTCGGGGGGGATCAGCCCCAGCATTTT. Its protein product is CAIALGGDQPQHF.